A single TCR beta chain is shown here with its context. Its antigen is not identified. Sequence data for DNA of cultured CD4+ T cells were generated by the Oncomine TCR Beta short-read assay. TCRdb independently ran MiXCR on the PCR reads; one entry per CDR3 protein. The sample yields 13,000 to 15,000 distinct CDR3 sequences, about 25% seen once. The germline gives CDR1 LNHDA, CDR2 SQIVND (reference sequence). The CDR3 is made up of 17 amino acids. J was trimmed by 8 bases and V by 7 bases; bases with no gene match: 15. This sample is drawn from a study of vaccination and CD4 T cells after COVID-19. As for the study in general: Nasal swab PCR had shown SARS-CoV-2 positivity in the convalescent patients (roughly 9 mild cases, one severe case). Overall study results and limits: There was no significant change from about 20 to 38 median reactive clonotypes.

The treatment denotes: roughly nine-day PBMC culture with coronavirus spike peptide pools or control peptides (ViraFEST assay). TCRs were sequenced by ViraFEST after antigen-specific T cells had been expanded with peptide pools. It was after about 10 days of culture that CD4+ T cells were isolated by negative selection. The sequencing input was CD4+ T cells from blood, cultured in vitro. The sequence was collected from a human donor who had recovered from COVID-19. This rearrangement joins TRBV19 to TRBJ1-6, with TRBD1 matching 9 bases. Here the CDR3 DNA reads TGTGCCAGTATTCCTGACAGGGGGGTACGGTTGGATTCACCCCTCCACTTT. It yields the protein CASIPDRGVRLDSPLHF.